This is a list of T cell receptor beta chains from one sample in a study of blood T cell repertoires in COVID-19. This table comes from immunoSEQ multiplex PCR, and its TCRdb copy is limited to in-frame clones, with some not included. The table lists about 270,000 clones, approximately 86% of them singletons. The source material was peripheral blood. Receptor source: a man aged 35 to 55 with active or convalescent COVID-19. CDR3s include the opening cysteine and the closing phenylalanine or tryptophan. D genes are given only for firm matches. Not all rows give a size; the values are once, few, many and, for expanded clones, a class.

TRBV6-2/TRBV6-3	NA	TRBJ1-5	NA	TGTGCCAGCAGTTTTGCGCACTATAGCAATCAGCCCCAGCATTTT	CASSFAHYSNQPQHF
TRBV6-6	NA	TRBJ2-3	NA	TGTGCCAGCAGTCTCACCTCAGGCTACTCTAGCACAGATACGCAGTATTTT	CASSLTSGYSSTDTQYF
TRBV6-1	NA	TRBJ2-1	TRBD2	TGTGCCAGCAGCGAATATCAGGCTAGCGGGAGGCACAATGAGCAGTTCTTC	CASSEYQASGRHNEQFF
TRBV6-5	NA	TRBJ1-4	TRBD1	TGTGCCAGCAGTTACCAACGGGACAGTAGACTGTTTTTT	CASSYQRDSRLFF
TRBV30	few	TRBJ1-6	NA	TGTGCCTGGAGTCCCCCCCTTGGTGAGGGAAGCTATAATTCACCCCTCCACTTT	CAWSPPLGEGSYNSPLHF
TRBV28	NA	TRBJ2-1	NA	TGTGCCAGCAGTTTAATTGCCCTACCGGGGAATGAGCAGTTCTTC	CASSLIALPGNEQFF
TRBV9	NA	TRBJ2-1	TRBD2	TGTGCCAGCAGCGCCCGGGAGGCCCCCTACAATGAGCAGTTCTTC	CASSAREAPYNEQFF
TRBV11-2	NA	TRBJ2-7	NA	TGTGCCAGCAGCTTACCAGACAGACCCTACGAGCAGTACTTC	CASSLPDRPYEQYF
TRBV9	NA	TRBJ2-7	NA	TGTGCCAGCAGCTCCCGTAGTCAAGGAGGGGCGTATGGGAACGAGCAGTACTTC	CASSSRSQGGAYGNEQYF
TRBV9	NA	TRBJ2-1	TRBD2	TGTGCCAGCAGCGTACCCAGCGGGGGAGGTAGCTCCTACAATGAGCAGTTCTTC	CASSVPSGGGSSYNEQFF
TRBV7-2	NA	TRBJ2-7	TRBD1	TGTGCCAGCAGCTTACAGGGACAGGGCGTCGAGCAGTACTTC	CASSLQGQGVEQYF
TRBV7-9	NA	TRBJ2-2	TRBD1	TGTGCCAGCAGCGGGGCCGGGACAGGGAACACCGGGGAGCTGTTTTTT	CASSGAGTGNTGELFF
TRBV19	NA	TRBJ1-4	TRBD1	TGTGCCAGTAGTCCGGGGGACAGGACTAATGAAAAACTGTTTTTT	CASSPGDRTNEKLFF
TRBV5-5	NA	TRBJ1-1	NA	TGTGCCAGCAGCTTTTGGACAGTGAACACTGAAGCTTTCTTT	CASSFWTVNTEAFF
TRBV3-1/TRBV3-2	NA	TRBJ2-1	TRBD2	TGTGCCAGCAGCCAAGCCGGAGCGGGACCGTACAATGAGCAGTTCTTC	CASSQAGAGPYNEQFF
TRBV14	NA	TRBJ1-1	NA	TGTGCCAGCAGGCCGATGTTCGGGACGGGGGCTGAAGCTTTCTTT	CASRPMFGTGAEAFF
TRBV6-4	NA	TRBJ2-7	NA	TGTGCCAGCAGTGATCCCCGGGACTCCCCTTACGAGCAGTACTTC	CASSDPRDSPYEQYF
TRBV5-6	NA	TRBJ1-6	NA	TGTGCCAGCAGCCCTACTGGGGGGGCGAGTCATTTTAATTCACCCCTCCACTTT	CASSPTGGASHFNSPLHF
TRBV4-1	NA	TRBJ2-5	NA	TGCGCCAGCACCAAAGGGGCAGGGCAAGAGACCCAGTACTTC	CASTKGAGQETQYF
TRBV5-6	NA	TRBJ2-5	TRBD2	TGTGCCAGCAGCCCAGGACTAGCAGAAGAGACCCAGTACTTC	CASSPGLAEETQYF
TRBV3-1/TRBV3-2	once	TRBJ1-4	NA	TGTGCCAGCAGCCGGTCCGGGGGTGGGGAAAAACTGTTTTTT	CASSRSGGGEKLFF
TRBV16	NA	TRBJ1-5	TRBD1	TGTGCCAGCAGCACGACAGGGGAGGCGAATCAGCCCCAGCATTTT	CASSTTGEANQPQHF
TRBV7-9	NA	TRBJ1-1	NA	TGTGCCACCAACGGGGGTAGGAACACTGAAGCTTTCTTT	CATNGGRNTEAFF